These 30 T cell receptor beta chains were sequenced from one sample in a study of cytomegalovirus exposure and HLA in healthy donors. PCR was performed using 60 Vbeta and 13 Jbeta primers. Assay used: immunoSEQ multiplex PCR; TCRdb lists only in-frame clones, some missing. The table has around 140,000 clones, about 61% seen once; the top ten hold about 2.6%. Sequenced: PBMCs. These receptors originate from a woman between 40 and 50 years old in good health and CMV-seronegative.

This clone was counted a few times. The chain links TRBV30 to TRBJ2-7; D uncertain. Germline CDR1 GTSNPN, CDR2 SVGIG (reference sequence). Trimming pared 3 bases from V and 0 bases from J, leaving 9 bases between. This CDR3 comprises 13 residues. CDR3 coding DNA: TGTGCCTGGAGCATGGGCAACTCCTACGAGCAGTACTTC. Translating it yields CAWSMGNSYEQYF.

The chain carries TRBV7-9 and TRBJ1-3; 7 bases match TRBD1. Germline V CDR1 and CDR2: SEHNR, FQNEAQ (reference sequence). The CDR3 has 16 residues. V lost 3 bases, J lost 0 bases, and 5 bases stayed unmatched. In DNA, the CDR3 is TGTGCCAGCAGCTTTACAGACAGGGCCTCTGGAAACACCATATATTTT. This sequence encodes CASSFTDRASGNTIYF. Variable domain in full (rest from reference TRBV7-9 and TRBJ1-3): DTGVSQNPRHKITKRGQNVTFRCDPISEHNRLYWYRQTLGQGPEFLTYFQNEAQLEKSRLLSDRFSAERPKGSFSTLEIQRTEQGDSAMYLCASSFTDRASGNTIYFGEGSWLTVV.

This chain links TRBV9 with TRBJ1-1; D is possibly TRBD1 (6 bases). With 4 bases removed from V and 5 bases from J, the gap between germline ends came to 15 bases. Germline V lookup: CDR1 SGDLS, CDR2 YYNGEE. CDR3 length: 14 amino acids. DNA of the CDR3: TGTGCCAGCAGCAAAGGACAGCGGGGGACTGAAGCTTTCTTT. This translates into CASSKGQRGTEAFF.

This clone was observed once. The CDR3: CASSAAGGETQYF. CDR3 nucleotide sequence: TGTGCCAGCAGCGCAGCGGGGGGTGAGACCCAGTACTTC. The gene calls are TRBV9 and TRBJ2-5, with 9 positions matching TRBD2. The V gene end was trimmed by 3 bases and the J gene end by 5 bases; junction bases not matched to a gene: 2. Germline-derived CDR1 and CDR2 are SGDLS and YYNGEE. The CDR3 runs 13 residues.

The J gene is TRBJ2-3, the V gene TRBV28; TRBD1 agrees at 8 bases. The CDR3 is 16 amino acids. The germline gives CDR1 MDHEN, CDR2 SYDVKM. V was pared by 6 bases and J by 3 bases, with 11 bases of the junction left unmatched. Written as DNA, the CDR3 is TGTGCCAGCAGCCTTTCGGACAGGGCGACTACAGATACGCAGTATTTT. Translating it yields CASSLSDRATTDTQYF.

This clone occurred a few times. The V call is TRBV6-5, the J call TRBJ2-1, with TRBD2 matching 9 bases. With 5 bases clipped from V and 15 bases from J, the junction kept 14 bases outside the gene matches. The CDR3 loop spans 14 amino acids. Germline CDR1 reads MNHEY; CDR2 reads SVGAGI. CDR3 sequence reads: CASSVNSGGLSPFF. In DNA, the CDR3 is TGTGCCAGCAGTGTCAATAGCGGGGGCCTGTCTCCGTTCTTC.

J is TRBJ1-2 and V is TRBV23-1; D unresolved. TRBV23-1 qualifies as an ORF whose function is uncertain. With 0 bases removed from V and 8 bases from J, the gap between germline ends came to 16 bases. The CDR3 runs to 15 residues. The CDR3 loop is CASSQSRGLGGGYTF. The CDR3 bases are TGCGCCAGCAGTCAATCTCGCGGGCTGGGTGGAGGCTACACCTTC.

This chain links TRBV6-6 with TRBJ1-1; D call uncertain. Per the germline V gene, CDR1 is MNHNY and CDR2 is SVGAGI (reference sequence). The CDR3 spans 12 residues. V dropped 10 bases and J dropped 2 bases, with 11 bases sitting between them. The CDR3 loop reads CATRGANTEAFF. CDR3 nucleotides: TGTGCCACCCGGGGAGCCAACACTGAAGCTTTCTTT.

The chain employs TRBV9 and TRBJ2-3; D not certain. The CDR3 consists of 16 residues. From germline, CDR1 is SGDLS and CDR2 YYNGEE. V was clipped by 4 bases and J by 1 base, with 16 bases between them. CDR3 amino acids: CASSPGFGSGTDTQYF. The CDR3 DNA reads as TGTGCCAGCAGCCCGGGTTTTGGGTCCGGCACAGATACGCAGTATTTT.

This clone was detected only a few times. V is TRBV7-2 and J is TRBJ2-2; tentatively, D is TRBD1 (6 bases). Germline V gene lookup returns CDR1 SGHTA and CDR2 FQGNSA. The CDR3 runs to 15 residues. The V and J ends lost 7 bases and 0 bases respectively, with 12 bases between them. Written as DNA, the CDR3 is TGTGCCAGCACCTCAGGACAGTCGAACACCGGGGAGCTGTTTTTT. Translation: CASTSGQSNTGELFF.

The J gene is TRBJ2-7, the V gene TRBV19; possibly TRBD2 for D (5 bases). The CDR3 is 13 residues long. Germline V gene sequence: CDR1 LNHDA, CDR2 SQIVND (reference sequence). V was cut by 4 bases and J by 2 bases, with 9 bases left in between. CDR3 region: CASSSGPTYEQYF. The CDR3 bases are TGTGCCAGTAGTAGCGGGCCGACCTACGAGCAGTACTTC.

The chain carries TRBV4-3 and TRBJ1-1; D gene unclear. This CDR3 has 18 amino acids. V lost 0 bases and J lost 0, with 17 bases in between. Looked up from germline, CDR1 is LGHNA and CDR2 is YSLEER. CDR3 amino acids: CASSQDWRAGVMNTEAFF. CDR3 DNA: TGCGCCAGCAGCCAAGATTGGAGGGCAGGAGTTATGAACACTGAAGCTTTCTTT.

This sequence joins TRBV11-2 and TRBJ2-5; TRBD1 aligns across 7 bases. CDR3 length: 15 amino acids. CDR1 is SGHAT, CDR2 FQNNGV, per germline. V lost 10 bases to trimming and J lost 2 bases; unmatched junction nucleotides: 13. The CDR3 region is CATAEGGGYQETQYF. The CDR3 DNA sequence: TGTGCCACGGCCGAAGGGGGCGGGTATCAAGAGACCCAGTACTTC.

CDR3 sequence reads: CASSLLGLAGMEQFF. The CDR3 bases are TGTGCCAGCAGCTTGCTGGGACTAGCGGGAATGGAGCAGTTCTTC. V is TRBV5-6 and J is TRBJ2-1; 13 bases are shared with TRBD2. Germline CDR1 and CDR2: SGHDT and YYEEEE. Trimming removed 1 base from V and 10 bases from J; junction bases left unmatched: 5. The CDR3 consists of 15 residues.

The chain recombines TRBV5-6 with TRBJ1-2, with D possibly being TRBD1 (5 bases). This CDR3 region has 13 residues. Per the germline V gene, CDR1 is SGHDT and CDR2 is YYEEEE. V was shortened by 2 bases and J by 2 bases, with 7 bases between the two germline ends. Written as DNA, the CDR3 is TGTGCCAGCAGCTTCGCAGGGAACTATGGCTACACCTTC. This translates into CASSFAGNYGYTF.

This rearrangement joins TRBV5-4 to TRBJ1-2; D perhaps matches TRBD1 (6 bases). The CDR3 is made up of 14 amino acids. Germline CDR1 SGHNT, CDR2 YYREEE (reference sequence). V was cut by 1 base and J by 8 bases, with 15 bases left in between. The CDR3 DNA reads TGTGCCAGCAGCTTGTATGCAGGGGCTACCGGCTACACCTTC. It yields the protein CASSLYAGATGYTF.

The CDR3 sequence: CASSYDGGAKSTEAFF. The CDR3, as DNA: TGTGCCAGCAGTTACGACGGGGGAGCGAAAAGCACTGAAGCTTTCTTT. This rearrangement joins TRBV6-5 to TRBJ1-1, with D possibly matching TRBD1 (5 bases). In germline, CDR1 is MNHEY, CDR2 SVGAGI. V was cut by 2 bases and J by 4 bases, with 17 bases left in between. This CDR3 region has 16 residues.

The chain recombines TRBV6-1 with TRBJ2-7, with a tentative D call TRBD1 (5 bases). The CDR3 is 15 residues long. Germline-derived CDR1 and CDR2 are MNHNS and SASEGT. Trimming removed 3 bases from V and 0 bases from J, with 12 bases in between. For the CDR3, the DNA is TGTGCCAGCAGTGACTTTAGGGGCTTCTCCTACGAGCAGTACTTC. Its protein is CASSDFRGFSYEQYF.

The chain carries TRBV4-1 and TRBJ2-3; D is unresolved. The CDR3 has 12 residues. V lost 1 base to trimming and J lost 8 bases, with 7 bases between them. Germline V lookup: CDR1 MGHRA, CDR2 YSYEKL. The CDR3 is CASSQAGGTQYF. CDR3 DNA: TGCGCCAGCAGCCAAGCGGGTGGTACGCAGTATTTT.

This rearrangement joins TRBV11-1 to TRBJ2-5; TRBD2 agrees at 13 bases. V dropped 1 base and J dropped 2; count of bases not matched to a gene: 1. Germline V gene data show CDR1 as SGHAT and CDR2 as FQDESV (reference sequence). The CDR3 is made up of 16 amino acids. Written as DNA, the CDR3 is TGTGCCAGCAGCTTAGTGACTAGCGGGGGGCAAGAGACCCAGTACTTC. Amino acids: CASSLVTSGGQETQYF.

This rearrangement joins TRBV10-1 to TRBJ2-1; a possible D gene is TRBD1 (6 bases). This CDR3 is 18 amino acids long. Trimming left V 0 bases short and J 9 bases short, with 24 bases between. Germline CDR1 is WNHNN and CDR2 is SYGVQD (reference sequence). The CDR3 spells CASSESGAGFGYYGEQFF. The DNA of the CDR3 is TGCGCCAGCAGTGAGTCGGGGGCCGGGTTCGGGTATTATGGTGAGCAGTTCTTC.

V gene TRBV28 combines with J gene TRBJ1-3; possibly TRBD1 for D (6 bases). The CDR3 consists of 15 residues. Germline V CDR1 and CDR2: MDHEN, SYDVKM. V was pared by 7 bases and J by 6 bases, with 19 bases between. The DNA of the CDR3 is TGTGCCAGCACGTCGGGGGGCCAGGTTCCAAACACCATATATTTT. It translates to CASTSGGQVPNTIYF. Using reference TRBV28 and TRBJ1-3 for the parts outside the CDR3, the full variable domain is DVKVTQSSRYLVKRTGEKVFLECVQDMDHENMFWYRQDPGLGLRLIYFSYDVKMKEKGDIPEGYSVSREKKERFSLILESASTNQTSMYLCASTSGGQVPNTIYFGEGSWLTVV.

This clone was picked up a small number of times. This rearrangement joins TRBV28 to TRBJ1-2, with TRBD1 identical over 8 bases. V dropped 6 bases and J dropped 4; count of bases not matched to a gene: 4. This CDR3 has 13 residues. Looked up from germline, CDR1 is MDHEN and CDR2 is SYDVKM. CDR3 region: CASSLGQGYGYTF. In nucleotides, the CDR3 is TGTGCCAGCAGCCTTGGACAGGGCTATGGCTACACCTTC.

In regard to this clone: At the DNA level, this CDR3 is encoded by other sequences in the same sample as well. J is TRBJ1-5 and V is TRBV14; D remains unclear. Germline loops: CDR1 SGHDN, CDR2 FVKESK. Trimming left V 0 bases short and J 9 bases short, with 9 bases between. This CDR3 spans 13 amino acids. The CDR3 DNA sequence: TGTGCCAGCAGCCAAGATCAAAGAGGGCCCCAGCATTTT. It yields the protein CASSQDQRGPQHF.

V gene TRBV27 combines with J gene TRBJ2-1, with D tentatively TRBD1 (7 bases). The germline gives CDR1 MNHEY, CDR2 SMNVEV (reference sequence). This CDR3 contains 15 residues. The V end was cut by 6 bases, the J end by 7 bases, with 19 bases between. The CDR3, as DNA: TGTGCCAGCAGCTCCGCGGGGACAGCTAGTAATGAGCAGTTCTTC. Residues: CASSSAGTASNEQFF.

V is TRBV5-6 and J is TRBJ2-7, with 8 bases matching TRBD1. Germline V gene lookup returns CDR1 SGHDT and CDR2 YYEEEE. The ends lost 4 bases at V and 5 bases at J; junction bases unmatched: 5. The CDR3 is 13 residues long. Here the CDR3 DNA reads TGTGCCAGCAGCCTGACAGGGGCCAACGAGCAGTACTTC. Protein product: CASSLTGANEQYF. Drawing the rest from reference TRBV5-6 and TRBJ2-7, the complete variable domain is DAGVTQSPTHLIKTRGQQVTLRCSPKSGHDTVSWYQQALGQGPQFIFQYYEEEERQRGNFPDRFSGHQFPNYSSELNVNALLLGDSALYLCASSLTGANEQYFGPGTRLTVT.

V usage is TRBV5-6 and J usage is TRBJ2-5; the match to TRBD2 covers 11 bases. CDR3 length equals 16 residues. The V gene's germline CDR1 is SGHDT and CDR2 YYEEEE. Unmatched junction bases numbered 3, after V lost 2 bases and J lost 0 bases. CDR3: CASSFRLAGNQETQYF. As DNA, the CDR3 is TGTGCCAGCAGCTTCCGACTAGCGGGGAACCAAGAGACCCAGTACTTC. The variable domain in full, completed from reference TRBV5-6 and TRBJ2-5, reads DAGVTQSPTHLIKTRGQQVTLRCSPKSGHDTVSWYQQALGQGPQFIFQYYEEEERQRGNFPDRFSGHQFPNYSSELNVNALLLGDSALYLCASSFRLAGNQETQYFGPGTRLLVL.

The chain couples TRBV7-2 to TRBJ2-5, with 9 bases identical to TRBD2. The V gene end was trimmed by 5 bases and the J gene end by 4 bases; junction bases not matched to a gene: 5. CDR3 size: 14 residues. In germline, CDR1 is SGHTA, CDR2 FQGNSA. The CDR3 coding sequence is TGTGCCAGCAGCGGCGGGGGGGTACGAGAGACCCAGTACTTC. As protein: CASSGGGVRETQYF.

The chain joins TRBV5-6 to TRBJ2-5; 11 bases agree with TRBD2. The CDR3 is made up of 17 amino acids. V shed 1 base and J 1 base; nucleotides not matched to a gene: 6. The germline V gene encodes CDR1 SGHDT and CDR2 YYEEEE. The CDR3 spells CASSLRLAGGPQETQYF. In DNA, the CDR3 is TGTGCCAGCAGCTTGAGGCTAGCGGGGGGACCCCAAGAGACCCAGTACTTC.

The genes are TRBV6-1 and TRBJ1-2; 7 nucleotides line up with TRBD1. Unmatched junction bases numbered 10, after V lost 8 bases and J lost 4 bases. This CDR3 contains 14 residues. Germline V lookup: CDR1 MNHNS, CDR2 SASEGT. CDR3 sequence reads: CASDPGTAIYGYTF. CDR3 nucleotides: TGTGCCAGCGACCCCGGGACAGCCATCTATGGCTACACCTTC.